The 31 T cell receptor beta chains in this list originate from one sample, sequenced in a study of blood T cell repertoires in COVID-19. The table came from immunoSEQ multiplex PCR; TCRdb's copy has only in-frame clones and leaves some out. The sample has roughly 200,000 clones; roughly 80% are singletons. The source material was peripheral blood. All receptors come from a woman of 80 years or more with active or convalescent COVID-19.

V and J are TRBV6-2 or TRBV6-3 and TRBJ2-7; 9 nucleotides line up with TRBD1. With 2 bases clipped from V and 3 bases from J, the junction kept 17 bases outside the gene matches. This CDR3 has 19 residues. Germline V gene lookup returns CDR1 MNHEY and CDR2 SVGEGT. The CDR3 reads CASSYPRDRASGLYYEQYF. The CDR3 region has the DNA TGTGCCAGCAGTTACCCCCGGGACAGGGCGAGCGGGCTGTACTACGAGCAGTACTTC.

J is TRBJ1-5 and V is TRBV28; TRBD1 might be the D (5 bases). The CDR3 extends over 14 amino acids. Trimming removed 2 bases at V and 7 bases at J, with 12 bases between. CDR1 is MDHEN and CDR2 is SYDVKM in the germline V gene. Here the CDR3 DNA reads TGTGCCAGCAGTTTAATAGGGGTTAGCCAGCCCCAGCATTTT. Translating gives CASSLIGVSQPQHF.

DNA of the CDR3: TGTGCCAGCAGCCAAGATAGGGGACTAGGCTACAATGAGCAGTTCTTC. Amino acids: CASSQDRGLGYNEQFF. The chain combines TRBV14 with TRBJ2-1; 8 bases are a match to TRBD2. With V trimmed by 0 bases and J by 3 bases, 4 bases remained unmatched. The CDR3 has 16 residues. The V gene's germline CDR1 is SGHDN and CDR2 FVKESK. The full variable domain, rest sourced from reference TRBV14 and TRBJ2-1, is EAGVTQFPSHSVIEKGQTVTLRCDPISGHDNLYWYRRVMGKEIKFLLHFVKESKQDESGMPNNRFLAERTGGTYSTLKVQPAELEDSGVYFCASSQDRGLGYNEQFFGPGTRLTVL.

The chain carries TRBV28 and TRBJ1-6, with 7 bases that match TRBD1. J lost 4 bases, V lost 4 bases, and 4 bases had no gene match. Germline CDR1 and CDR2: MDHEN and SYDVKM. This CDR3 has 15 amino acids. The CDR3 DNA sequence: TGTGCCAGCAGTTCCGGGACAGCTTATAATTCACCCCTCCACTTT. Amino acid sequence: CASSSGTAYNSPLHF.

The J gene is TRBJ2-1, the V gene TRBV5-6; D may be TRBD2 (5 bases). V dropped 0 bases and J dropped 4 bases, with 14 bases sitting between them. Per germline, CDR1 SGHDT and CDR2 YYEEEE. This CDR3 comprises 16 residues. The CDR3: CASSLGFGGRYNEQFF. CDR3 sequence (DNA): TGTGCCAGCAGCTTGGGTTTCGGAGGCAGATACAATGAGCAGTTCTTC.

J is TRBJ2-1 and V is TRBV4-1, with 7 bases lining up with TRBD2. Trimming at V came to 1 base and at J to 0 bases, leaving 12 bases not matched to a gene. The V gene's germline CDR1 is MGHRA and CDR2 YSYEKL. CDR3 size: 19 residues. The CDR3 sequence: CASSQVVGGRGSSYNEQFF. For the CDR3, the DNA is TGCGCCAGCAGCCAAGTTGTTGGGGGGAGGGGTAGCTCCTACAATGAGCAGTTCTTC.

The V gene is TRBV28, the J gene TRBJ2-7, with 11 positions matching TRBD2. Germline V gene sequence: CDR1 MDHEN, CDR2 SYDVKM. Trimming cost V 4 bases and J 4 bases; bases outside gene matches: 6. CDR3 length: 15 residues. CDR3 loop: CASSSPSGGLYEQYF. The CDR3 DNA reads as TGTGCCAGCAGTTCACCTAGCGGGGGGCTATACGAGCAGTACTTC.

The chain carries TRBV18 and TRBJ2-2, with TRBD1 as a possible D gene (5 bases). V was shortened by 2 bases and J by 4 bases, with 20 bases between the two germline ends. CDR1 and CDR2 (germline): KGHSH, LQKENI. This CDR3 comprises 18 residues. The CDR3 region is CASSPGQLNRKGTGELFF. Here the CDR3 DNA reads TGTGCCAGCTCACCAGGGCAGTTGAACAGGAAGGGCACCGGGGAGCTGTTTTTT.

The rearrangement uses TRBV7-2 and TRBJ2-5; D gene ambiguous. Between the trimmed V and J ends, which lost 1 base and 1 base, there was a span of 4 bases. CDR1 and CDR2 from the germline V gene are SGHTA and FQGNSA. The CDR3 length is 13 residues. CDR3 DNA sequence: TGTGCCAGCAGCTTAGTCTTCCAAGAGACCCAGTACTTC. It translates to CASSLVFQETQYF.

The V and J genes are TRBV3-1 (or the pseudogene TRBV3-2) and TRBJ2-7; D perhaps matches TRBD1 (6 bases). The germline gives CDR1 LGHDT, CDR2 YNNKEL (reference sequence). The CDR3 is 13 residues long. Trimming removed 1 base from V and 3 bases from J, with 7 bases in between. CDR3 sequence (DNA): TGTGCCAGCAGCCAAGGGGGGCTCTACGAGCAGTACTTC. This sequence encodes CASSQGGLYEQYF.

V usage is TRBV6-5 and J usage is TRBJ2-2; 10 nucleotides align to TRBD2. The CDR3 is 15 residues long. The germline V gene has CDR1 MNHEY and CDR2 SVGAGI. Germline trimming cut 6 bases from V and 8 bases from J; bases unmatched to any gene: 9. Here the CDR3 DNA reads TGTGCCAGCAGCCTCGGACTAGCGGCCCTGGGGGAGCTGTTTTTT. Translated: CASSLGLAALGELFF.

CDR3 in DNA: TGTGCCAGCGGACTAGCGGGGTCAACGGGCAATACAGATACGCAGTATTTT. Protein product: CASGLAGSTGNTDTQYF. This chain links TRBV9 with TRBJ2-3; 12 bases are shared with TRBD2. Germline V gives CDR1 SGDLS, CDR2 YYNGEE. V lost 7 bases and J lost 3; bases outside the gene matches: 12. The CDR3 loop spans 17 amino acids.

The chain combines TRBV6-2 or TRBV6-3 with TRBJ2-1; TRBD2 agrees at 9 bases. Losses at the gene ends were 4 bases for V and 4 bases for J; bases not matched to a gene: 5. The germline V gene has CDR1 MNHEY and CDR2 SVGEGT. The CDR3 extends over 15 amino acids. The CDR3 spells CASSSPAGGYNEQFF. CDR3 in DNA: TGTGCCAGCAGTTCCCCAGCGGGGGGATACAATGAGCAGTTCTTC.

The chain has TRBV7-9 and TRBJ1-2; 9 positions match TRBD1. There are 14 residues in the CDR3. Germline V CDR1 and CDR2: SEHNR, FQNEAQ (reference sequence). V lost 4 bases, J lost 8 bases, and 8 bases stayed unmatched. As DNA, the CDR3 is TGTGCCAGCAGCTCCTGGGGACAGGGAGGAGGCTACACCTTC. Translating it yields CASSSWGQGGGYTF.

The chain links TRBV6-5 to TRBJ1-5, with TRBD1 matching over 7 bases. The CDR3 is 15 residues long. V dropped 6 bases and J dropped 3; count of bases not matched to a gene: 8. Looked up from germline, CDR1 is MNHEY and CDR2 is SVGAGI. The CDR3 nucleotides read TGTGCCAGCAGACCGGGACAGAGTATCAATCAGCCCCAGCATTTT. Its translation: CASRPGQSINQPQHF.

This clone appeared once. The V call is TRBV7-2, the J call TRBJ2-5; 11 nucleotides match TRBD1. The junction had 7 bases not matched to a gene; V was cut back by 5 bases and J by 5 bases. The V gene's germline CDR1 is SGHTA and CDR2 FQGNSA. CDR3 length equals 15 residues. In DNA form, the CDR3 reads TGTGCCAGCAGCAAGAGGACAGGGGGCGCGGAGACCCAGTACTTC. It specifies CASSKRTGGAETQYF.

This clone was counted a single time. This CDR3 is CASSLPGTSANNEQFF. The CDR3 region has the DNA TGTGCCAGCAGCTTGCCCGGGACTAGCGCGAACAATGAGCAGTTCTTC. The chain recombines TRBV11-1 with TRBJ2-1; 10 nucleotides line up with TRBD2. V shed 3 bases and J 5 bases; nucleotides not matched to a gene: 7. This CDR3 contains 16 residues. Germline V CDR1 and CDR2: SGHAT, FQDESV (reference sequence). The full variable domain, in which reference TRBV11-1 and TRBJ2-1 provide the parts outside the CDR3, is EAEVAQSPRYKITEKSQAVAFWCDPISGHATLYWYRQILGQGPELLVQFQDESVVDDSQLPKDRFSAERLKGVDSTLKIQPAELGDSAMYLCASSLPGTSANNEQFFGPGTRLTVL.

This clone occurred once. V and J are TRBV6-6 and TRBJ1-5; a possible D gene is TRBD1 (6 bases). The CDR3 runs to 15 residues. Trimming stripped 2 bases from V and 3 bases from J, with 11 bases between. Germline V gene sequence: CDR1 MNHNY, CDR2 SVGAGI (reference sequence). CDR3: CASSYRGATNQPQHF. The CDR3 DNA reads as TGTGCCAGCAGTTACCGGGGGGCGACCAATCAGCCCCAGCATTTT.

A few counts support this clone. This chain joins TRBV18 and TRBJ2-5; D remains unclear. V dropped 3 bases and J dropped 2 bases, with 7 bases sitting between them. Germline CDR1 is KGHSH and CDR2 is LQKENI. This CDR3 region has 13 residues. Here the CDR3 reads CASSPATQETQYF. The CDR3, as DNA: TGTGCCAGCTCACCTGCGACACAAGAGACCCAGTACTTC.

The gene calls are TRBV7-2 and TRBJ2-7, with D tentatively TRBD2 (6 bases). V was clipped by 1 base and J by 6 bases, with 22 bases between them. This CDR3 is 17 amino acids long. Germline V gene sequence: CDR1 SGHTA, CDR2 FQGNSA. The CDR3 here is CASSLGQKGTRASEQYF. The CDR3 DNA follows: TGTGCCAGCAGCTTAGGTCAGAAAGGGACTCGCGCGAGCGAGCAGTACTTC.

V gene TRBV11-3 combines with J gene TRBJ2-3, with 8 bases aligning to TRBD2. The germline CDR1 and CDR2 sequences are SGHNT and YENEEA. V lost 6 bases and J lost 5; bases outside the gene matches: 7. CDR3 size: 14 residues. The CDR3 DNA sequence: TGTGCCAGCAGGCAAAGCGGGGGCCTAGATACGCAGTATTTT. Translated: CASRQSGGLDTQYF.

This chain joins TRBV5-8 and TRBJ2-4; the match to TRBD1 covers 8 bases. The CDR3 runs 15 residues. V lost 9 bases to trimming and J lost 3 bases; unmatched junction nucleotides: 11. Germline values: CDR1 SGHTS, CDR2 YDEGEE. The CDR3 is CATPRQGFVKNIQYF. DNA of the CDR3: TGTGCCACCCCCAGACAGGGGTTTGTCAAAAACATTCAGTACTTC.

The gene calls are TRBV18 and TRBJ2-3; D call uncertain. CDR3 length: 15 amino acids. V was trimmed by 2 bases and J by 6 bases, leaving 15 bases between them. Germline assignment: CDR1 KGHSH and CDR2 LQKENI. The CDR3 protein is CASSPLAAATDTQYF. The CDR3 DNA follows: TGTGCCAGCTCACCATTGGCGGCGGCGACGGATACGCAGTATTTT.

Turning to this clone: This CDR3 is also generated by other DNA sequences in the sample. The CDR3 nucleotides are TGTGCCAGCAGCTTAGTGGCAGACTATGGCTACACCTTC. Its translation is CASSLVADYGYTF. The rearrangement joins TRBV7-9 to TRBJ1-2, with D unresolved. The germline CDR1 and CDR2 sequences are SEHNR and FQNEAQ (reference sequence). V lost 1 base, J lost 3 bases, and 6 bases lay in between. CDR3 length equals 13 residues.

The chain has TRBV5-1 and TRBJ1-5, with 7 bases that match TRBD1. The trim removed 4 bases at V and 4 bases at J, leaving 8 bases unmatched. This CDR3 is 15 amino acids long. From germline, CDR1 is SGHRS and CDR2 YFSETQ. The CDR3 DNA reads as TGCGCCAGCAGCCCCCAGGGGGATAGGAATCAGCCCCAGCATTTT. It specifies CASSPQGDRNQPQHF.

This chain joins TRBV11-2 and TRBJ2-5, with TRBD2 matching over 9 bases. This CDR3 is built from 15 residues. CDR1 is SGHAT, CDR2 FQNNGV, per germline. V lost 3 bases, J lost 4 bases, and 6 bases stayed unmatched. This chain's CDR3 is CASSFASGIRETQYF. CDR3 in DNA: TGTGCCAGCAGCTTCGCTAGCGGGATTCGAGAGACCCAGTACTTC.

This clone has only a few counts. The chain joins TRBV19 to TRBJ1-2; 8 bases fit TRBD1. Germline trimming cut 6 bases from V and 3 bases from J; bases unmatched to any gene: 6. This CDR3 has 14 amino acids. The V gene's germline CDR1 is LNHDA and CDR2 SQIVND (reference sequence). The CDR3 coding sequence is TGTGCCAGTAGCCCAGGACAGGGTTACTATGGCTACACCTTC. Translating gives CASSPGQGYYGYTF.

The chain links TRBV19 to TRBJ2-1, with TRBD1 matching 12 bases. From germline, CDR1 is LNHDA and CDR2 SQIVND (reference sequence). The CDR3 has 19 residues. Losses at the gene ends were 4 bases for V and 8 bases for J; bases not matched to a gene: 18. The CDR3 DNA follows: TGTGCCAGTAGTAAGACCCTGGGGACAGGGGGCCAAGGCCTCTATGAGCAGTTCTTC. It is translated as CASSKTLGTGGQGLYEQFF.

The V gene is TRBV5-6, the J gene TRBJ1-5; D ambiguous. This CDR3 region has 13 residues. Germline lookup yields CDR1 SGHDT and CDR2 YYEEEE. The germline V and J ends were trimmed by 3 bases and 0 bases, with 4 bases remaining between them. The CDR3 here is CASSSLSNQPQHF. The CDR3 nucleotides read TGTGCCAGCAGCTCTCTTAGCAATCAGCCCCAGCATTTT.

This chain connects TRBV30 to TRBJ1-4; the D is unclear. This CDR3 comprises 13 residues. Deletions cut 5 bases from V and 3 bases from J, with 10 bases between. Germline V CDR1 and CDR2: GTSNPN, SVGIG (reference sequence). DNA for the CDR3: TGTGCCTGGGCGGTAATCGCTAATGAAAAACTGTTTTTT. This sequence encodes CAWAVIANEKLFF.

V and J are TRBV19 and TRBJ1-6; the match to TRBD1 covers 10 bases. The CDR3 covers 15 residues. Germline V gives CDR1 LNHDA, CDR2 SQIVND (reference sequence). With 0 bases clipped from V and 9 bases from J, the junction kept 2 bases outside the gene matches. CDR3 DNA: TGTGCCAGTAGTATAGAAGACAGGGGGCTTTCACCCCTCCACTTT. Protein sequence: CASSIEDRGLSPLHF.